Each of the 9 T cell receptor beta chains below was sequenced from the same sample in a study of tumor-infiltrating lymphocytes in primary liver carcinoma. Taking about 18-32 mg of unsorted bulk tissue, the authors co-extracted RNA and DNA. The investigators made TCR beta cDNA from about 0.45 ug total RNA, using a constant-region primer. A slightly modified ARM-PCR protocol with three nested multiplex PCR rounds produced these TCR beta libraries. TRBV1-TRBV30 forward primers and a C-beta reverse primer were used in the first two PCR rounds, which each ran for approximately 11 cycles. In TCRdb, the multiplex PCR reads were re-called with MiXCR into one record per CDR3 protein. This sample has around 60,000 distinct CDR3 sequences; about two thirds occur once, and the top ten carry about 40%. Sequenced input: liver tumor tissue from sampling region 4. The subset denotes: tumor region T4, right-lateral pole. These receptors were taken from a man in his forties with primary liver carcinoma and hepatitis B virus infection.

As concerns this clonotype: This may come from a read error, since a much larger clone is one base off. The chain has TRBV4-1 and TRBJ1-1; D unresolved. The CDR3 totals 17 residues. Germline values: CDR1 MGHRA, CDR2 YSYEKL. The CDR3 region is CASSQDLDLRMNTGAFF. The CDR3 bases are TGCGCCAGCAGCCAAGATTTGGACCTCAGGATGAACACTGGAGCTTTCTTT.

The chain employs TRBV11-1 and TRBJ2-4; 13 nucleotides agree with TRBD2. The CDR3 runs 17 residues. Trimming at V came to 7 bases and at J to 16 bases, leaving 22 bases not matched to a gene. CDR1 is SGHAT, CDR2 FQDESV, per germline (reference sequence). For the CDR3, the DNA is TGTGCCAGCAACTTTCTCGGGACTAGCGGGACCAAAAACATTCGATACTTC. It codes for CASNFLGTSGTKNIRYF.

A note on this clonotype: An end of the junction does not agree with germline; a read error may underlie this. This chain links TRBV11-2 with TRBJ2-7, with no clear D. CDR3 size: 14 residues. The germline V gene has CDR1 SGHAT and CDR2 FQNNGV. CDR3 coding DNA: TGTGCCAACAGCTTAACTGACACTGCCTACGAACAGTACTTC. It codes for CANSLTDTAYEQYF.

A remark on this clonotype: The CDR3 does not end in the conserved phenylalanine or tryptophan, so this is likely a read error. The chain employs TRBV11-2 and TRBJ2-6, with D maybe TRBD1 (5 bases). Germline CDR1 reads SGHAT; CDR2 reads FQNNGV. The CDR3 length is 16 residues. The CDR3 region is CASSLSSGIGANVLTS. The CDR3 nucleotides read TGCGCCAGCAGCTTATCGTCAGGGATTGGGGCCAACGTCCTGACTTCT.

In regard to this clonotype: Likely a read error: the CDR3 ends without its conserved phenylalanine or tryptophan. The chain employs TRBV10-3 and TRBJ2-2; 7 nucleotides agree with TRBD2. CDR3 length equals 14 residues. Germline V gene lookup returns CDR1 ENHRY and CDR2 SYGVKD. The CDR3 DNA reads TGTGCCATAAGGGAGCGGGACGACGCCGGGGACCTGTTTCTT. It specifies CAIRERDDAGDLFL.

The chain links TRBV12-3 or TRBV12-4 to TRBJ2-7; D is unresolved. The CDR3 contains 14 residues. V was pared by 2 bases and J by 3 bases, with 11 bases between. This CDR3 is CASSLWLADYEQYF. CDR3 sequence (DNA): TGTGCCAGCAGTTTATGGTTAGCCGACTACGAGCAGTACTTC.

Concerning this clonotype itself: Since a much larger clone is just one base distant, this may be a read error. The rearrangement links TRBV7-9 to TRBJ2-3, with 9 bases identical to TRBD2. Germline V CDR1 and CDR2: SEHNR, FQNEAQ (reference sequence). The CDR3 is made up of 15 amino acids. The CDR3 DNA sequence: TGTGCCAGCAGCGTAGCGGGAGTTGAGACAGATATGCAGTATTTT. Translating it yields CASSVAGVETDMQYF. The whole variable domain, filled in from reference TRBV7-9 and TRBJ2-3, reads DTGVSQNPRHKITKRGQNVTFRCDPISEHNRLYWYRQTLGQGPEFLTYFQNEAQLEKSRLLSDRFSAERPKGSFSTLEIQRTEQGDSAMYLCASSVAGVETDMQYFGPGTRLTVL.

This rearrangement joins TRBV11-1 to TRBJ2-1, with 8 bases identical to TRBD2. CDR1 and CDR2 (germline): SGHAT, FQDESV (reference sequence). The CDR3 runs to 13 residues. The CDR3 DNA is TGTCTCAGCAACGCGGGAGGACCAAATGAGCAGTTCTTC. This codes for CLSNAGGPNEQFF.

With respect to this clonotype: A junction end diverges from the germline sequence, so it may reflect a read error. The V gene is TRBV11-2, the J gene TRBJ2-2, with a tentative D call TRBD2 (6 bases). Germline V gives CDR1 SGHAT, CDR2 FQNNGV. The CDR3 contains 17 residues. The CDR3 reads CAGSLALGGVNTRELFF. The CDR3 DNA reads as TGTGCCGGCAGCTTAGCATTAGGAGGGGTGAACACCAGGGAGTTGTTTTTT.